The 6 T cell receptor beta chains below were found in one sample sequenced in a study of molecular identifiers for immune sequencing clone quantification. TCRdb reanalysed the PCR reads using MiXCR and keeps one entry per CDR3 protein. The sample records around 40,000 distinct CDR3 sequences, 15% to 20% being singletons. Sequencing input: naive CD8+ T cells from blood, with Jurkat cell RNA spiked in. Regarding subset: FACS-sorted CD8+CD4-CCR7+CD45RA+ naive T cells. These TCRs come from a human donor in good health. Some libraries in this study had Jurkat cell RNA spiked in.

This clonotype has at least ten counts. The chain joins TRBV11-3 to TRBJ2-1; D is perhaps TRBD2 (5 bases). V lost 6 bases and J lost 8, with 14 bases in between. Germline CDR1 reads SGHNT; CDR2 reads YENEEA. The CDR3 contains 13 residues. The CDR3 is CASSRPGTDEQFF. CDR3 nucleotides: TGTGCCAGCAGTCGTCCGGGAACCGATGAGCAGTTCTTC. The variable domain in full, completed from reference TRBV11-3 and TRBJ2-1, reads EAGVVQSPRYKIIEKKQPVAFWCNPISGHNTLYWYLQNLGQGPELLIRYENEEAVDDSQLPKDRFSAERLKGVDSTLKIQPAELGDSAVYLCASSRPGTDEQFFGPGTRLTVL.

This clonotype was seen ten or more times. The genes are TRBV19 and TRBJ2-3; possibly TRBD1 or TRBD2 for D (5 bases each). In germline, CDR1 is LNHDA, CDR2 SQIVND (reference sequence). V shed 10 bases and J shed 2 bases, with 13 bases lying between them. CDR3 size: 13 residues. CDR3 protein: CATGADLTDTQYF. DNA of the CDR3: TGTGCCACCGGGGCGGACCTCACAGATACGCAGTATTTT.

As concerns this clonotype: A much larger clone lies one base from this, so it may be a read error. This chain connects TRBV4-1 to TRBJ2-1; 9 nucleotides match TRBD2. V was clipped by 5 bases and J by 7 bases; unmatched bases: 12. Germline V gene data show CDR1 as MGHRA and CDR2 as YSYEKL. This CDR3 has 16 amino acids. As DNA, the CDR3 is TGCGCCAGCAGCTGGGGTGGCGGGGGGGCCAAGAATGAGCAGTTCTTC. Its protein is CASSWGGGGAKNEQFF.

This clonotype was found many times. CDR3 protein: CASSNPGSGYEQYF. CDR3 nucleotides: TGTGCCAGCAGCAACCCAGGGTCGGGGTACGAGCAGTACTTC. This chain uses TRBV5-8 with TRBJ2-7; tentatively, D is TRBD1 or TRBD2 (5 bases each). CDR3 size: 14 residues. Per the germline V gene, CDR1 is SGHTS and CDR2 is YDEGEE. V was clipped by 4 bases and J by 4 bases, with 15 bases between them.

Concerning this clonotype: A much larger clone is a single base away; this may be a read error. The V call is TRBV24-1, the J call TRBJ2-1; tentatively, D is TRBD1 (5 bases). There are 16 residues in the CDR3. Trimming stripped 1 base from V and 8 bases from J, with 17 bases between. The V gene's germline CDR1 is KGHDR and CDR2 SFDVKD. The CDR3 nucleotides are TGTGCCACCAGTGATTTCGGCGCTTCAAGGGGCGATGAGCAGTTCTTC. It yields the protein CATSDFGASRGDEQFF.

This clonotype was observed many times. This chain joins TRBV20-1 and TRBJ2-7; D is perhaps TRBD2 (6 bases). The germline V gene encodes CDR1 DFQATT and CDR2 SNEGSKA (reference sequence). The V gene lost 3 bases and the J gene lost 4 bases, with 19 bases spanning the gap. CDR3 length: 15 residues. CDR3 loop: CSARGLAGSIYEQYF. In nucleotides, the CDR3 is TGCAGTGCTAGGGGACTGGCCGGGAGTATATACGAGCAGTACTTC.